This section outlines one T cell receptor beta chain sequence together with its context. Its specificity is unknown. The data stem from a study of T cell repertoires in cytomegalovirus infection. CDR1 and CDR2 from the germline V gene are MNHEY and SMNVEV (reference sequence). Trimming cost V 0 bases and J 6 bases, with 8 bases left between them. The CDR3 is made up of 13 amino acids. TCRdb re-called the reads with MiXCR, one entry per CDR3 protein. The sample has around 800,000 distinct CDR3 sequences; less than 35% are singletons. This clonotype originated in a human donor in good health (CMV status not recorded). Some clones in this sample may be carry-over from other donors' samples. The chain combines TRBV27 with TRBJ1-2, with D maybe TRBD1 (5 bases). The sample here was cultured CD8+ T cells from PBMCs, taken from culture after CMV antigen stimulation. The CDR3 loop reads CASSLSGDHGYTF. Here the CDR3 DNA reads TGTGCCAGCAGTTTATCGGGGGATCATGGCTACACCTTC.